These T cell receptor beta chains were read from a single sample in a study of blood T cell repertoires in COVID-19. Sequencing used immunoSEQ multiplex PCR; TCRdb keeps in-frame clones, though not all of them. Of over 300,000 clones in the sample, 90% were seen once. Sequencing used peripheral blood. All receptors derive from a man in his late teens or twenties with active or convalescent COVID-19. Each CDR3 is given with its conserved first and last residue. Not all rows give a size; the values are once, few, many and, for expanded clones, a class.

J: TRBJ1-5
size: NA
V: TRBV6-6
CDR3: CASSPLRTDFTSNQPQHF

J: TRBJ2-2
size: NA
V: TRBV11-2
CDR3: CASSLVVLQGSLAGELFF

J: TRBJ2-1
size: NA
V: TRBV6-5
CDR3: CASSYHSAGNEQFF

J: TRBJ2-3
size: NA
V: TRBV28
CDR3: CASSPPGVNTDTQYF

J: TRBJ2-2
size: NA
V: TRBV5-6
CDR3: CASSRDSNTGELFF

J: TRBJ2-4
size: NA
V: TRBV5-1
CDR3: CASSFPGGFQYF

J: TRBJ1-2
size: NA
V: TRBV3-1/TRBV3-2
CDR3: CASSQRDSWLRGYTF

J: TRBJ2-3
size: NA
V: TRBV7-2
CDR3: CASSFGGSTDTQYF

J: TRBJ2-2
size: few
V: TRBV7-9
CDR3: CASSSIQGAGNTGELFF

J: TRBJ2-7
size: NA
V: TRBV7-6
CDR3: CASSPRDRGPYEQYF

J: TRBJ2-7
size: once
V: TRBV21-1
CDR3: CASSKVAAGGPYEQYF

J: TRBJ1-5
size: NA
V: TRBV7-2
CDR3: CASSLEGHNQPQHF

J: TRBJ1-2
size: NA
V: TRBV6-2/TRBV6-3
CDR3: CASSSTAGKGLFHGYTF

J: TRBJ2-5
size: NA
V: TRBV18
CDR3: CASSPLGRETQYF

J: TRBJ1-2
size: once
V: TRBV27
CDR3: CASSFRTGGNGYTF

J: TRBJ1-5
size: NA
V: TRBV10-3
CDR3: CAIRSGTGNQPQHF